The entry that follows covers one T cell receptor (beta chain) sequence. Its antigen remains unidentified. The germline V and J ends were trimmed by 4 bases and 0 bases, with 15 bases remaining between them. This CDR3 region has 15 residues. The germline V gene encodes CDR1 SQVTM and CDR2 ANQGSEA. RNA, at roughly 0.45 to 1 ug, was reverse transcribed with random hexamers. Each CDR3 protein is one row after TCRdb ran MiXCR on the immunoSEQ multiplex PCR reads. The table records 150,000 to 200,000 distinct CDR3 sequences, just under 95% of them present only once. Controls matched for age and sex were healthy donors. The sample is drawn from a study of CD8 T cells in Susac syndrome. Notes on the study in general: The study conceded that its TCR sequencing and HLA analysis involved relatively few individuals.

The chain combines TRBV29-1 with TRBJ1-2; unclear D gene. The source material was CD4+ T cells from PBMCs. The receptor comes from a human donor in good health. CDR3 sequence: CSVAPFASANYGYTF. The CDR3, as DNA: TGCAGCGTTGCCCCTTTCGCTTCAGCTAACTATGGCTACACCTTC.